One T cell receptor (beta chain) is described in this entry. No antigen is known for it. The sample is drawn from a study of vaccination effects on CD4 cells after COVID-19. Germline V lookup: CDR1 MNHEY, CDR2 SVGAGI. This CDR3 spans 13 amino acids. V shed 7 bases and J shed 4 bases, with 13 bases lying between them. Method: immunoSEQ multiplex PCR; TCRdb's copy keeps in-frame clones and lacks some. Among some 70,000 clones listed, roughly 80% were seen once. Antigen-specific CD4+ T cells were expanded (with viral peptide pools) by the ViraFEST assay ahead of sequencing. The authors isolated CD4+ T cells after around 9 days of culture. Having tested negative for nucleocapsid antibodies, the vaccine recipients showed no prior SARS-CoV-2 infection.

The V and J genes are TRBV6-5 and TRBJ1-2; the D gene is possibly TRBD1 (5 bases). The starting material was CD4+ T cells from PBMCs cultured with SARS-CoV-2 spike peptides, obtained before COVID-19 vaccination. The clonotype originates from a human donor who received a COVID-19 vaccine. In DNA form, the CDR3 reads TGTGCCAGCACAAGGGGACCCACCTATGGCTACACCTTC. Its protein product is CASTRGPTYGYTF.